This record concerns one T cell receptor beta chain sequence. The antigen it recognizes is unknown. Base qualities were left out, and no much larger clone turns up one base away. Other nucleotide sequences from this sample produce the same CDR3. These data come from a study of control samples from healthy donors and cancer patients (dated by TCRdb to 2020 to 2021). Trimming takes 3 bases from V and 2 bases from J, and the germline ends sit 4 bases apart. CDR1 and CDR2 (MNHNS, SASEGT) derive from the germline V gene. CDR3 length: 12 amino acids, cysteine to phenylalanine. The kept DNA is CDR3 alone, 36 bases in frame from the first base. The library came from the immunoSEQ multiplex PCR assay. This is the immuneACCESS table as TCRdb keeps it, with only in-frame sequences that have V and J called. A part of the clones is gone; compared with another copy, unresolved V genes explain less than half, and the rest is unexplained. The sample records some 160,000 clones, roughly 92% of which are singletons. Of the sample, about 0.64% is held by the ten largest clones.

The clonotype originates from a woman aged 25 to 39 in good health. The sequence joins TRBV6-1 to TRBJ1-2; the D gene is unclear. Sequencing was carried out using blood. CDR3 region: CASSEGNYGYTF. The bases read TGTGCCAGCAGTGAGGGGAACTATGGCTACACCTTC.